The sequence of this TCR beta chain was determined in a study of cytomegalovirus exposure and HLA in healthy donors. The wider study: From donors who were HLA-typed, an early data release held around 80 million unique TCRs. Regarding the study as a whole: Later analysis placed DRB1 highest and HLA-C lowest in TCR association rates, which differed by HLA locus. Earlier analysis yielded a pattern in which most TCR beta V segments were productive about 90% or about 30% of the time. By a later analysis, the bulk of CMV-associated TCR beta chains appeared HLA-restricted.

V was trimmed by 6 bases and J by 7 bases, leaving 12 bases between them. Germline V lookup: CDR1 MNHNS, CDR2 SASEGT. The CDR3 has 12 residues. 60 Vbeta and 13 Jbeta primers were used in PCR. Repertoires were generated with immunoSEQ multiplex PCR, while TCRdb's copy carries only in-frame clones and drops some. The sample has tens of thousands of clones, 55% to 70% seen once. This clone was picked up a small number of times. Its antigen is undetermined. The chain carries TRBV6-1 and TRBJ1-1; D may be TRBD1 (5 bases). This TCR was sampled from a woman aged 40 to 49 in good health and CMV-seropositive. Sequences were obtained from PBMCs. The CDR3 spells CASRKAQGEAFF. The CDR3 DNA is TGTGCCAGCAGGAAGGCCCAGGGTGAAGCTTTCTTT.